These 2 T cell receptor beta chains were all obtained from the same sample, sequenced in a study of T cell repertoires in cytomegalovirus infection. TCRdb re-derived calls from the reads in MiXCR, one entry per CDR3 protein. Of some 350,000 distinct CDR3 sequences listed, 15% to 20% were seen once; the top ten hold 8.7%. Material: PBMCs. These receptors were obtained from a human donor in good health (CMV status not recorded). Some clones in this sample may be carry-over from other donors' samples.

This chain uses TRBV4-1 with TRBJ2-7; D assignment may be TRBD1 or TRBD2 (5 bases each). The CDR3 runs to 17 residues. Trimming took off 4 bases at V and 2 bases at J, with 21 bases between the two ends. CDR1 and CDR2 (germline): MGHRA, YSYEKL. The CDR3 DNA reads TGCGCCAGCAGCCCGATCGTGGGGGTAAATTTTGCCTACGAGCAGTACTTC. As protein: CASSPIVGVNFAYEQYF.

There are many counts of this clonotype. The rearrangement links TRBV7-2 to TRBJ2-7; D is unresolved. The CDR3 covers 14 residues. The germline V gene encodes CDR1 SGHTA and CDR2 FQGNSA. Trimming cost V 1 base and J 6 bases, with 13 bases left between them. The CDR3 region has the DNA TGTGCCAGCAGCTTAGTACCCCTCCTACGCGAGCAGTACTTC. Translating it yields CASSLVPLLREQYF.